Shown below are 10 T cell receptor beta chains from a single sample sequenced in a study of T cells in tumors after PD-1 blockade. Produced via immunoSEQ multiplex PCR; TCRdb's table is partial and in-frame only. Seen here are tens of thousands of clones, over 70% observed once, and the top ten hold approximately 4%. Sequencing was performed on PBMCs, taken before anti-PD-1 treatment. These receptors came from a human donor with basal cell carcinoma.

The V gene is TRBV6-5, the J gene TRBJ2-7; 9 bases map to TRBD2. CDR3 length: 14 residues. The trim removed 0 bases at V and 6 bases at J, leaving 3 bases unmatched. Germline V gene data show CDR1 as MNHEY and CDR2 as SVGAGI. The CDR3 region is CASSYSGLAFEQYF. CDR3 DNA: TGTGCCAGCAGTTACTCTGGACTAGCGTTCGAGCAGTACTTC.

This chain links TRBV25-1 with TRBJ1-6; D is ambiguous. Looked up from germline, CDR1 is MGHDK and CDR2 is SYGVNS. CDR3 length: 14 residues. V dropped 1 base and J dropped 7 bases, with 8 bases sitting between them. The CDR3 region is CASSEWHLNSPLHF. The CDR3 nucleotides are TGTGCCAGCAGTGAATGGCATCTAAATTCACCCCTCCACTTT.

The J gene is TRBJ1-5, the V gene TRBV30; weak D call: TRBD1 (5 bases). This CDR3 contains 13 residues. Trimming took 0 bases from V and 7 from J, leaving 10 bases between them. Germline CDR1 reads GTSNPN; CDR2 reads SVGIG (reference sequence). This CDR3 is CAWSVLGGQPQHF. The CDR3 coding sequence is TGTGCCTGGAGTGTATTGGGGGGACAGCCCCAGCATTTT.

The count of this clone is one. Different DNA sequences within this sample yield the same CDR3. Here the CDR3 reads CASSQVNNEQFF. CDR3 nucleotides: TGTGCCAGCAGCCAAGTTAACAATGAGCAGTTCTTC. This chain joins TRBV3-1 (or the pseudogene TRBV3-2) and TRBJ2-1, with unresolved D. V was shortened by 1 base and J by 5 bases, with 3 bases between the two germline ends. Per the germline V gene, CDR1 is LGHDT and CDR2 is YNNKEL (reference sequence). The CDR3 length is 12 residues.

The CDR3 DNA sequence: TGTGCCAGCAGCTTTCGACAGGGAGGACACAATGAGCAGTTCTTC. It encodes CASSFRQGGHNEQFF. The chain has TRBV5-4 and TRBJ2-1; TRBD1 might be the D (7 bases). This CDR3 is 15 amino acids long. Between the trimmed V and J ends, which lost 2 bases and 5 bases, there was a span of 14 bases. CDR1 is SGHNT and CDR2 is YYREEE in the germline V gene (reference sequence).

This chain joins TRBV10-3 and TRBJ2-1, with TRBD1 as a possible D gene (5 bases). Germline CDR1 ENHRY, CDR2 SYGVKD. Trimming took off 1 base at V and 4 bases at J, with 14 bases between the two ends. CDR3 length equals 16 residues. The DNA of the CDR3 is TGTGCCATCAGTGAGTATAGTGGGGCCGCATACAATGAGCAGTTCTTC. Translated, it gives CAISEYSGAAYNEQFF.

The chain has TRBV5-1 and TRBJ2-5, with 7 positions matching TRBD2. V dropped 0 bases and J dropped 4; count of bases not matched to a gene: 3. Germline V gene data show CDR1 as SGHRS and CDR2 as YFSETQ. CDR3 length: 14 residues. DNA for the CDR3: TGCGCCAGCAGCTTGGGGGAGGGGCGAGAGACCCAGTACTTC. This translates into CASSLGEGRETQYF.

V usage is TRBV7-2 and J usage is TRBJ2-4; 12 bases map to TRBD2. The V gene end was trimmed by 6 bases and the J gene end by 5 bases; junction bases not matched to a gene: 17. This CDR3 region has 19 residues. Germline loops: CDR1 SGHTA, CDR2 FQGNSA. This CDR3 reads CASSPQPTSGGPKQNIQYF. CDR3 bases: TGTGCCAGCAGTCCTCAACCGACTAGCGGGGGACCAAAGCAAAACATTCAGTACTTC.

The chain is built from TRBV19 and TRBJ1-4; 9 bases are shared with TRBD1. Germline values: CDR1 LNHDA, CDR2 SQIVND (reference sequence). This CDR3 is 14 amino acids long. Trimming took 3 bases from V and 7 from J; bases not matched to a gene: 3. CDR3: CASSIGTGREKLFF. In DNA form, the CDR3 reads TGTGCCAGTAGTATCGGGACAGGGCGTGAAAAACTGTTTTTT.

V is TRBV5-1 and J is TRBJ2-7, with TRBD2 identical over 12 bases. V lost 4 bases to trimming and J lost 2 bases; unmatched junction nucleotides: 4. Germline assignment: CDR1 SGHRS and CDR2 YFSETQ. The CDR3 sequence is 15 residues long. This chain's CDR3 is CASSLGLAGTYEQYF. The CDR3 DNA follows: TGCGCCAGCAGCCTAGGACTAGCGGGGACCTACGAGCAGTACTTC.